This record covers a single T cell receptor beta chain. The use of a sample-barcoded 5' primer and a J-beta primer mix characterized a second PCR of roughly 6 to 11 cycles. TCRdb re-called the 5' RACE reads through MiXCR, storing one row per CDR3 protein. This sample carries over 1.5 million distinct CDR3 sequences, 40% to 55% of them seen once, and the ten largest clones take less than 2.5%. V was trimmed by 3 bases and J by 4 bases, leaving 15 bases between them. The germline V gene has CDR1 DFQATT and CDR2 SNEGSKA (reference sequence). CDR3 size: 14 residues. This entry belongs to a study of blood T cells in healthy people across ages. Peripheral blood from each donor was collected in a volume of 8 to 10 milliliters.

The sequenced sample consisted of blood. The source of this sequence is a woman aged 40-49 years in good health. The genes are TRBV20-1 and TRBJ1-1; D remains unclear. CDR3 bases: TGCAGTGCTAGTACACTAACACGGAGCACTGAAGCTTTCTTT. Translating gives CSASTLTRSTEAFF.